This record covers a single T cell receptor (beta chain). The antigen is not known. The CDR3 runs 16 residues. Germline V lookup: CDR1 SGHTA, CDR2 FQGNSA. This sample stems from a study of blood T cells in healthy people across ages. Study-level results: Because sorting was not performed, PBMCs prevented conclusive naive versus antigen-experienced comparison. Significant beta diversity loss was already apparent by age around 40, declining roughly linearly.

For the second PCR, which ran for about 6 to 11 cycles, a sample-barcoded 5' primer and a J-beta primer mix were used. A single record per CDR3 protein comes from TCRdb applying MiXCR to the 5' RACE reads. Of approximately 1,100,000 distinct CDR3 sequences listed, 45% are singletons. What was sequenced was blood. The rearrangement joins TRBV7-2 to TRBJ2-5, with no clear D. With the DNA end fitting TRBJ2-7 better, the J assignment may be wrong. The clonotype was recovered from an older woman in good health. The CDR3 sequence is CASSSLILSYRAEQYF. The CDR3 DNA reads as TGTGCCAGCAGCTCCCTTATCCTATCATACAGAGCCGAGCAGTACTTC.